Below, 21 T cell receptor beta chains from the same sample are listed, as sequenced in a study of naive and memory T cell subsets. Both TRBC1 and TRBC2 were covered by a beta constant-region primer of two equimolar oligonucleotides. TCRdb redid the calling of the UMI-ligation and nested PCR reads with MiXCR, one entry per CDR3 protein. In the table there are around 40,000 distinct CDR3 sequences, roughly 14% of which are singletons. The sequenced sample consisted of effector memory CD4+ T cells from blood. Subset indicated: effector memory, CD45RA- CD27-. The receptors here all came from a human donor in good health.

The genes are TRBV18 and TRBJ1-1; D unresolved. V dropped 5 bases and J dropped 5 bases, with 12 bases sitting between them. The CDR3 length is 13 residues. Germline CDR1 and CDR2: KGHSH and LQKENI. CDR3 sequence reads: CASSNPEATEAFF. Written as DNA, the CDR3 is TGTGCCAGCTCAAACCCTGAGGCGACTGAAGCTTTCTTT.

This clonotype was observed a single time. The rearrangement links TRBV28 to TRBJ1-2; 9 positions agree with TRBD1. Trimming at V came to 5 bases and at J to 5 bases, leaving 15 bases not matched to a gene. The CDR3 runs 17 residues. CDR1 is MDHEN, CDR2 SYDVKM, per germline. CDR3 region: CASSASGTGFTVYGYTF. In DNA, the CDR3 is TGTGCCAGCAGTGCAAGCGGGACAGGGTTTACGGTTTATGGCTACACCTTC.

In its sample, this clonotype was seen many times. Mismatch with germline at one junction end may stem from a read error. This chain joins TRBV7-9 and TRBJ2-5; no clear D gene. The CDR3 has 17 residues. Germline CDR1 reads SEHNR; CDR2 reads FQNEAQ (reference sequence). The CDR3: CASRLGNRTRVQETQYF. DNA of the CDR3: TGTGCCAGCAGGTTAGGCAACAGAACAAGGGTCCAAGAGACCCAGTACTTC.

The chain combines TRBV20-1 with TRBJ2-1; D is possibly TRBD2 (6 bases). CDR3 length: 17 residues. Germline CDR1 reads DFQATT; CDR2 reads SNEGSKA (reference sequence). The ends were cut back, 1 base at V and 8 bases at J, with 24 bases in the middle. The CDR3 loop is CSARVSSGGQVMYEQFF. CDR3 DNA: TGCAGTGCTAGAGTTAGTAGCGGAGGCCAGGTTATGTATGAGCAGTTCTTC.

This clonotype has a count of ten or more. The chain employs TRBV2 and TRBJ1-2; a weak D match, TRBD1 (6 bases). The germline V and J ends were trimmed by 6 bases and 10 bases, with 15 bases remaining between them. This CDR3 contains 12 residues. CDR1 and CDR2 (germline): SNHLY, FYNNEI. This CDR3 reads CASSAEGGDYTF. CDR3 DNA: TGTGCCAGCAGCGCCGAGGGGGGGGACTACACCTTC.

This clonotype was recorded at least ten times. This chain connects TRBV5-1 to TRBJ1-1; 7 positions match TRBD1. Germline CDR1 and CDR2: SGHRS and YFSETQ. J gave up 1 base and V 2 bases, and 14 bases lay outside the gene matches. The CDR3 length is 18 residues. In DNA, the CDR3 is TGCGCCAGCAGCTTTACGGCACAGGGGTGGCCGAAGAACACTGAAGCTTTCTTT. It specifies CASSFTAQGWPKNTEAFF.

This rearrangement joins TRBV12-3 or TRBV12-4 to TRBJ2-3; 8 positions match TRBD2. This CDR3 has 15 residues. Trimming took 10 bases from V and 6 from J; bases not matched to a gene: 15. CDR3 coding DNA: TGTGCCACCGATTCGGAGCGGGAGAGGGGGGATACGCAGTATTTT. Protein product: CATDSERERGDTQYF.

The chain joins TRBV27 to TRBJ1-4; 9 bases agree with TRBD1. V was pared by 6 bases and J by 8 bases, with 7 bases of the junction left unmatched. The CDR3 covers 14 residues. Germline V gene lookup returns CDR1 MNHEY and CDR2 SMNVEV (reference sequence). The CDR3 sequence: CASSPTGGREKLFF. CDR3 sequence (DNA): TGTGCCAGCAGCCCGACAGGGGGTCGGGAAAAACTGTTTTTT.

The chain joins TRBV6-5 to TRBJ2-1; 12 positions agree with TRBD2. CDR3 length: 15 amino acids. CDR1 and CDR2 from the germline V gene are MNHEY and SVGAGI. Trimming took 2 bases from V and 5 from J; bases not matched to a gene: 1. CDR3 residues: CASSYLAGGNNEQFF. Written as DNA, the CDR3 is TGTGCCAGCAGTTACCTAGCGGGAGGGAACAATGAGCAGTTCTTC.

The rearrangement uses TRBV11-2 and TRBJ2-1; TRBD1 matches at 11 bases. The V gene end was trimmed by 4 bases and the J gene end by 8 bases; junction bases not matched to a gene: 10. Germline CDR1 and CDR2: SGHAT and FQNNGV. This CDR3 spans 16 amino acids. The CDR3 bases are TGTGCCAGCAGCTATCACCGGGACAGGGGGTTGTATGAGCAGTTCTTC. Its protein product is CASSYHRDRGLYEQFF.

The V gene is TRBV5-1, the J gene TRBJ1-3, with 9 bases aligning to TRBD1. Germline V gene lookup returns CDR1 SGHRS and CDR2 YFSETQ. J lost 1 base, V lost 4 bases, and 12 bases had no gene match. The CDR3 is 18 amino acids. CDR3 in DNA: TGCGCCAGCAGCCCGGACCCGGGACAGGGCTCATCTGGAAACACCATATATTTT. Translation: CASSPDPGQGSSGNTIYF. The full variable domain, its missing parts supplied by reference TRBV5-1 and TRBJ1-3, is KAGVTQTPRYLIKTRGQQVTLSCSPISGHRSVSWYQQTPGQGLQFLFEYFSETQRNKGNFPGRFSGRQFSNSRSEMNVSTLELGDSALYLCASSPDPGQGSSGNTIYFGEGSWLTVV.

The chain uses TRBV11-3 and TRBJ2-2; D is unresolved. Trimming pared 0 bases from V and 7 bases from J, leaving 15 bases between. The CDR3 is made up of 16 amino acids. CDR1 and CDR2 (germline): SGHNT, YENEEA. Here the CDR3 reads CASSLDGRQPGGELFF. The CDR3 DNA is TGTGCCAGCAGCTTAGATGGCCGGCAACCGGGCGGGGAGCTGTTTTTT.

In its sample, this clonotype was seen a few times. This sequence joins TRBV20-1 and TRBJ2-5; the D gene could be TRBD1 or TRBD2 (5 bases each). The ends were cut back, 5 bases at V and 1 base at J, with 17 bases in the middle. Germline V lookup: CDR1 DFQATT, CDR2 SNEGSKA (reference sequence). The CDR3 runs to 15 residues. CDR3 residues: CSAEKPGRSQETQYF. As DNA, the CDR3 is TGCAGTGCTGAAAAACCGGGACGGAGCCAAGAGACCCAGTACTTC.

The genes are TRBV20-1 and TRBJ2-1; 7 positions match TRBD2. CDR1 is DFQATT, CDR2 SNEGSKA, per germline (reference sequence). J gave up 6 bases and V 5 bases, and 4 bases lay outside the gene matches. The CDR3 runs to 12 residues. CDR3 protein: CSAGGGTNEQFF. The DNA of the CDR3 is TGCAGTGCTGGCGGGGGAACCAATGAGCAGTTCTTC.

A few counts support this clonotype. The chain employs TRBV7-9 and TRBJ2-3; D may be TRBD2 (5 bases). The CDR3 totals 12 residues. Between the trimmed V and J ends, which lost 6 bases and 4 bases, there was a span of 8 bases. Germline CDR1 reads SEHNR; CDR2 reads FQNEAQ (reference sequence). DNA for the CDR3: TGTGCCAGCAGGTCGGAGGCAGATACGCAGTATTTT. It encodes CASRSEADTQYF. The full variable domain, its missing parts supplied by reference TRBV7-9 and TRBJ2-3, is DTGVSQNPRHKITKRGQNVTFRCDPISEHNRLYWYRQTLGQGPEFLTYFQNEAQLEKSRLLSDRFSAERPKGSFSTLEIQRTEQGDSAMYLCASRSEADTQYFGPGTRLTVL.

The V gene is TRBV28, the J gene TRBJ1-4, with 7 bases identical to TRBD1. CDR1 and CDR2 from the germline V gene are MDHEN and SYDVKM. CDR3 length: 13 amino acids. V trimming: 8 bases; J trimming: 5 bases; junction bases outside the gene matches: 5. The DNA for the CDR3 is TGTGCCAGCGGGGACAGCATAAATGAAAAACTGTTTTTT. Translation: CASGDSINEKLFF.

The V call is TRBV19, the J call TRBJ2-1; D is unresolved. V was pared by 3 bases and J by 0 bases, with 9 bases between. The germline CDR1 and CDR2 sequences are LNHDA and SQIVND (reference sequence). This CDR3 is 15 amino acids long. The CDR3 region is CASSIGEPSYNEQFF. CDR3 DNA sequence: TGTGCCAGTAGTATTGGGGAACCCTCCTACAATGAGCAGTTCTTC.

This clonotype occurred a few times. The chain is built from TRBV2 and TRBJ1-6, with a possible D match to TRBD1 (6 bases). CDR1 is SNHLY and CDR2 is FYNNEI in the germline V gene. This CDR3 contains 18 residues. Trimming shortened V by 1 base and J by 10 bases, and 23 bases separated the two germline ends. The CDR3 loop is CASSEGRTGKNGGSPLHF. CDR3 nucleotide sequence: TGTGCCAGCAGTGAAGGGCGAACAGGGAAGAATGGAGGGTCACCCCTCCACTTT.

This clonotype has a handful of counts. The chain links TRBV19 to TRBJ1-1; no clear D. The CDR3 consists of 14 residues. Trimming took 3 bases from V and 0 from J, leaving 8 bases between them. CDR1 is LNHDA, CDR2 SQIVND, per germline (reference sequence). The CDR3 region has the DNA TGTGCCAGTAGTATGAGAGGAGTGAACACTGAAGCTTTCTTT. Protein product: CASSMRGVNTEAFF.

This clonotype was observed many times. The chain joins TRBV14 to TRBJ2-7; D is uncertain. The CDR3 is made up of 15 amino acids. Trimming took off 4 bases at V and 5 bases at J, with 18 bases between the two ends. The germline CDR1 and CDR2 sequences are SGHDN and FVKESK. CDR3 nucleotide sequence: TGTGCCAGCAGCCCAGTCGACGGGTCCCTAGACGAGCAGTACTTC. Protein product: CASSPVDGSLDEQYF.

The table lists this clonotype with many counts. The gene calls are TRBV28 and TRBJ2-2; D unresolved. V shed 7 bases and J shed 2 bases, with 8 bases lying between them. This CDR3 is 13 amino acids long. Looked up from germline, CDR1 is MDHEN and CDR2 is SYDVKM. For the CDR3, the DNA is TGTGCCAGCATGGAGACTAACACCGGGGAGCTGTTTTTT. It is translated as CASMETNTGELFF.